This T cell receptor beta chain came from a study of Graves' ophthalmopathy and Graves' hyperthyroidism. Researchers took RNA transcripts and amplified TCR beta CDR3 regions from them. Amplification began with first-round RT-PCR using HTBI primers, then second-round multiplex PCR was performed. MiXCR, run by TCRdb on the multiplex PCR reads, gives a single entry per CDR3 protein. The profile shows 650,000 to 900,000 distinct CDR3 sequences, roughly two fifths of them singletons. Ineligible for inclusion were patients with other autoimmune diseases, uncontrolled infections, pregnancy or lactation. Study conclusions and caveats: A model of 13 signatures distinguished ophthalmopathy from stable hyperthyroidism at approximately 90% sensitivity and roughly 81% specificity.

Germline V gene data show CDR1 as SEHNR and CDR2 as FQNEAQ (reference sequence). The CDR3 loop spans 17 amino acids. V lost 7 bases, J lost 4 bases, and 15 bases stayed unmatched. This clonotype was observed a handful of times. Its antigen is unidentified. The chain combines TRBV7-9 with TRBJ2-5; TRBD2 aligns across 10 bases. The sequence derives from an adult man with Graves' ophthalmopathy. The sample was peripheral blood. CDR3 in DNA: TGTGCCAGCATAATCAGTAGCCTAGCGGGAGTAGGAGAGACCCAGTACTTC. Protein product: CASIISSLAGVGETQYF. Filled out from reference TRBV7-9 and TRBJ2-5, the complete variable domain reads DTGVSQNPRHKITKRGQNVTFRCDPISEHNRLYWYRQTLGQGPEFLTYFQNEAQLEKSRLLSDRFSAERPKGSFSTLEIQRTEQGDSAMYLCASIISSLAGVGETQYFGPGTRLLVL.